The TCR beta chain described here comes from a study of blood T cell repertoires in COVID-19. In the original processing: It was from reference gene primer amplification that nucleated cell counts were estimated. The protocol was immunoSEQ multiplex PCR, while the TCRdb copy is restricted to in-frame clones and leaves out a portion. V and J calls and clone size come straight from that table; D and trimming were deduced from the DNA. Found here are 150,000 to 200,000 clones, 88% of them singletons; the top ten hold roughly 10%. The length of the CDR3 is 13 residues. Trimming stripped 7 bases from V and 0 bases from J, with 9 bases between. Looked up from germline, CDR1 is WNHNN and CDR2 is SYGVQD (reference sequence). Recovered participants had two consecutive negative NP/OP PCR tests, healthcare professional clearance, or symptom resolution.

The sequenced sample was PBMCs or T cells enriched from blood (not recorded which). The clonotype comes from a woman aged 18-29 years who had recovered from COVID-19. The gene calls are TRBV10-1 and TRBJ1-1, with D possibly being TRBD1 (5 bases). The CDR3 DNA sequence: TGCGCCAGCACCCAGGACATGAACACTGAAGCTTTCTTT. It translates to CASTQDMNTEAFF.